This T cell receptor (beta chain) was profiled in a study of blood T cell repertoires in COVID-19. The method was immunoSEQ multiplex PCR; TCRdb's version includes in-frame clones alone and lacks a portion of them. The table shows some 290,000 clones, with roughly 89% occurring only once. V gave up 6 bases and J gave up 5 bases; unmatched junction bases: 14. The length of the CDR3 is 16 residues. Per the germline V gene, CDR1 is MNHEY and CDR2 is SMNVEV (reference sequence). This sequence joins TRBV27 and TRBJ2-5; 8 nucleotides align to TRBD1. This TCR was sampled from a woman in her 30s with COVID-19, enrolled during active disease. The sequenced material came from peripheral blood. The CDR3: CASRLSGGAGKETQYF. The CDR3 nucleotides read TGTGCCAGCAGACTTTCAGGGGGCGCGGGGAAGGAGACCCAGTACTTC.